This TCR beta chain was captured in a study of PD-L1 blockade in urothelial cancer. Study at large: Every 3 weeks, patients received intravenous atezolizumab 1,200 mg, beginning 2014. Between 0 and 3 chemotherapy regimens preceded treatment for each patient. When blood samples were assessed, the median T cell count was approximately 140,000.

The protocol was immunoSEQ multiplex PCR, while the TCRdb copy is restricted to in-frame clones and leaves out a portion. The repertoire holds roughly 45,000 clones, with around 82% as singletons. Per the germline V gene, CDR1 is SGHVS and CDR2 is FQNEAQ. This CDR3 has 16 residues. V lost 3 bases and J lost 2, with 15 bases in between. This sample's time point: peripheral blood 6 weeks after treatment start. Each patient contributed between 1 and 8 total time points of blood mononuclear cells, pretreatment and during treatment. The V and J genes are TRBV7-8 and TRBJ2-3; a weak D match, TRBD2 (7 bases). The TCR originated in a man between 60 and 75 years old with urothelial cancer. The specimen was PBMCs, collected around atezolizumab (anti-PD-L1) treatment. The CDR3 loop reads CASSFRGAGVTDTQYF. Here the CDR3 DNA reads TGTGCCAGCAGCTTCCGGGGGGCCGGGGTCACAGATACGCAGTATTTT.